This TCR beta chain was observed in a study of OX40 agonist ivuxolimab in advanced cancers. With regard to the full study: Ivuxolimab was an agonistic, fully human IgG2 monoclonal antibody directed against OX40 (CD134), a costimulatory receptor. Intravenous ivuxolimab was administered to patients every 2 weeks at six dose levels: 0.01, 0.1, 0.3, 1.5, 3 and 10 mg/kg. Among the roughly 52 dose-escalation patients, roughly 20 had hepatocellular carcinoma, 15 melanoma, 9 renal cell carcinoma and 9 head and neck cancer. A male proportion of roughly 80% and a mean age of around 60 years, ranging from about 23 to 90, were recorded for the dose-escalation cohort. Prior anti-PD-1, anti-PD-L1 or anti-CTLA-4 therapy was permitted, and approximately 42% of dose-escalation patients had received checkpoint inhibitors. Partial responses occurred in three dose-escalation patients, of whom one had hepatocellular carcinoma and two had cutaneous melanoma. Peripheral TCRbeta sequencing was intended to test whether TCR sequence diversity was altered and clonal T-cell expansion was caused by ivuxolimab. The paper describes the monotherapy dose-escalation part (N ≈ 50 patients) of the phase I trial of ivuxolimab. What the authors observed across the whole study: Clonal expansion of both CD4+ and CD8+ blood T cells was observed from baseline to week 6 at doses 0.1 to 3.0 mg/kg. Low levels of normalized T-cell clonal expansion were also seen in some patients who did not respond. In the 0.1-3.0 mg/kg groups, partial responders had among the lowest normalized peripheral clonal expansion, particularly in CD8+ T cells. On average, CD8+ T cells showed more expanded clones than CD4+ T cells after ivuxolimab. Antigen specificity was not determined for the clonally expanded peripheral T cells.

Patients with a history of autoimmune disease or receiving systemic immunosuppression were excluded from the trial. Peripheral blood for TCR sequencing was collected from all dose cohorts at baseline, on cycle 4 day 1, and on cycle 7 day 1. Samples came from an open-label, multicenter, first-in-human phase I dose-escalation trial of ivuxolimab. Adults with locally advanced or metastatic melanoma, renal cell, hepatocellular, or head and neck squamous cell carcinoma were enrolled in the trial. Before TCR sequencing, CD4+ and CD8+ T cells were separately sorted from peripheral blood. V loses 5 bases at its end and J loses 6 bases; junction bases beyond the gene matches: 6. Based on the germline V gene, the CDR1 and CDR2 sequences are SGHVS and FQNEAQ. CDR3 length: 15 amino acids, cysteine to phenylalanine. The CDR3 DNA has 45 bases and is translated from base 1. To sequence the TCRbeta CDR3 region, genomic DNA was isolated from the sorted cells. The immunoSEQ Assay was used to sequence the TCRbeta CDR3 regions. TCRdb provides this immuneACCESS table in a form limited to in-frame rearrangements. Some clones are lacking; in checked studies, under half of them reflect an unresolved V gene, and why the rest are absent is not known. The sample table records approximately 60,000 clones; roughly 90% of these occur just once. 0.6% to 0.8% of the sample is held by the ten biggest clonotypes.

With respect to this clone: Its recognized antigen is unknown. Base qualities are not at hand, and no much larger clone is one base apart.

This TCR derives from an adult with an advanced solid tumor such as melanoma, head and neck, liver or kidney cancer. The input for sequencing was CD4+ or CD8+ T cells sorted from blood, taken in a trial of the OX40 agonist ivuxolimab. The chain joins TRBV7-8 to TRBJ2-1, with 11 junctional bases fitting TRBD2. The DNA sequence is as follows: TGTGCCAGCAGCCTAGGACTAGCGGGCTTCAATGAGCAGTTCTTC. This sequence encodes CASSLGLAGFNEQFF.